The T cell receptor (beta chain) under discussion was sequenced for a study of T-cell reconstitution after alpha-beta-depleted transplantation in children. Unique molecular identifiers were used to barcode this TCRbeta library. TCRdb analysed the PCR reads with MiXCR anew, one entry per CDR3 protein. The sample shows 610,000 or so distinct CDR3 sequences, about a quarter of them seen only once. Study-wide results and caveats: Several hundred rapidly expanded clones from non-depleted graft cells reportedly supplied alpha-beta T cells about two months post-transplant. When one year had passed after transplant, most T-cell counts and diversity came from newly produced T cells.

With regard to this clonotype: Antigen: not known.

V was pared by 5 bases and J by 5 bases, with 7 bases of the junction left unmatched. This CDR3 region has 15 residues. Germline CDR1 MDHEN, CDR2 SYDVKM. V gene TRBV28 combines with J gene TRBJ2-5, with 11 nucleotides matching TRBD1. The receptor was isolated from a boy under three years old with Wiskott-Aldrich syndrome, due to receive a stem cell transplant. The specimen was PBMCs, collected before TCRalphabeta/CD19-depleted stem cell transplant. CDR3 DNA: TGTGCCAGCAGTCTACGGACAGGGGGCGGGGAGACCCAGTACTTC. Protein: CASSLRTGGGETQYF.